One and the same sample provided the 26 T cell receptor beta chains below, sequenced in a study of blood T cells in healthy people across ages. The authors ran a second PCR of about 7 to 11 cycles using a sample-barcoded 5' primer and a J-beta primer mix. TCRdb fed the 5' RACE reads into MiXCR, producing one record per CDR3 protein. The repertoire consists of some 860,000 distinct CDR3 sequences, with roughly 50% occurring once and the leading ten covering more than 25%. Sequencing input: blood. These receptors were obtained from a man aged 35-49 years in good health.

The chain is built from TRBV14 and TRBJ1-2; D is unclear. The CDR3 has 14 amino acids. In germline, CDR1 is SGHDN, CDR2 FVKESK. Between the trimmed V and J ends, which lost 3 bases and 2 bases, there was a span of 10 bases. In DNA form, the CDR3 reads TGTGCCAGCAGCCAGGGGTCGGGGAACTATGGCTACACCTTC. Its translation: CASSQGSGNYGYTF.

V and J are TRBV18 and TRBJ1-1; D gene ambiguous. In germline, CDR1 is KGHSH, CDR2 LQKENI. Trimming took 4 bases from V and 3 from J, leaving 12 bases between them. The CDR3 runs 14 residues. CDR3 region: CASSLLGLDTEAFF. In nucleotides, the CDR3 is TGTGCCAGCTCACTACTGGGGTTGGACACTGAAGCTTTCTTT.

The chain combines TRBV10-3 with TRBJ2-5; D may be TRBD1 or TRBD2 (7 bases each). The CDR3 runs 13 residues. Germline CDR1 ENHRY, CDR2 SYGVKD. V lost 6 bases and J lost 1, with 9 bases in between. The CDR3 spells CAISRGGQETQYF. In DNA form, the CDR3 reads TGTGCCATCAGCAGGGGGGGCCAAGAGACCCAGTACTTC.

This clonotype appeared many times. The CDR3 here is CSAREGSSYEQYF. CDR3 coding DNA: TGCAGTGCTAGAGAGGGGAGCTCCTACGAGCAGTACTTC. The chain carries TRBV20-1 and TRBJ2-7, with D perhaps matching TRBD2 (5 bases). The germline gives CDR1 DFQATT, CDR2 SNEGSKA (reference sequence). The CDR3 loop spans 13 amino acids. With 0 bases removed from V and 0 bases from J, the gap between germline ends came to 6 bases.

The chain has TRBV10-1 and TRBJ1-2, with 9 bases lining up with TRBD1. Unmatched junction bases numbered 1, after V lost 0 bases and J lost 2 bases. The germline V gene has CDR1 WNHNN and CDR2 SYGVQD (reference sequence). This CDR3 region has 15 residues. For the CDR3, the DNA is TGCGCCAGCAGTGAGTCTGGGACAGGGAACTATGGCTACACCTTC. Translating gives CASSESGTGNYGYTF.

As to this clonotype: This sequence may be a read error, since a much larger clone differs from it by one base. The CDR3 DNA reads as TGTGCCAGCAGTTACTCCCCCGTCGTCGGTACTGCAGCCAAAAACATTCAGTACTTC. Its translation is CASSYSPVVGTAAKNIQYF. J is TRBJ2-4 and V is TRBV6-2 or TRBV6-3; D gene unclear. This CDR3 comprises 19 residues. CDR1 MNHEY and CDR2 SVGEGT come from the germline V gene. The V and J ends lost 0 bases and 0 bases respectively, with 18 bases between them.

This chain uses TRBV7-8 with TRBJ2-5; D may match TRBD1 or TRBD2 (5 bases each). The CDR3 is 15 amino acids. V was cut by 4 bases and J by 5 bases, with 17 bases left in between. Germline-derived CDR1 and CDR2 are SGHVS and FQNEAQ. CDR3: CASSSQNGARETQYF. Here the CDR3 DNA reads TGTGCCAGCAGCTCCCAGAACGGGGCCAGGGAGACCCAGTACTTC.

This clonotype was seen a handful of times. V gene TRBV28 combines with J gene TRBJ2-1; a possible D gene is TRBD2 (6 bases). CDR1 is MDHEN and CDR2 is SYDVKM in the germline V gene. V dropped 3 bases and J dropped 2 bases, with 11 bases sitting between them. The CDR3 sequence is 15 residues long. The DNA of the CDR3 is TGTGCCAGCAGTTTTCTGGTAGCGGCCTACAATGAGCAGTTCTTC. Its protein is CASSFLVAAYNEQFF.

The genes are TRBV6-1 and TRBJ1-2; D is unresolved. The germline CDR1 and CDR2 sequences are MNHNS and SASEGT. V shed 6 bases and J shed 6 bases, with 20 bases lying between them. There are 15 residues in the CDR3. The CDR3 here is CASRLATSMIDGYTF. CDR3 DNA sequence: TGTGCCAGCAGACTAGCCACGTCGATGATAGATGGCTACACCTTC.

This clonotype was seen a few times. The chain combines TRBV5-1 with TRBJ2-3, with 7 bases identical to TRBD1. V lost 2 bases and J lost 6; bases outside the gene matches: 9. In germline, CDR1 is SGHRS, CDR2 YFSETQ. The CDR3 runs to 15 residues. The CDR3 nucleotides are TGCGCCAGCAGCTTCCCAACGACAGGGTCGGATACGCAGTATTTT. This encodes CASSFPTTGSDTQYF.

This chain links TRBV24-1 with TRBJ2-1, with D possibly TRBD2 on 5 matching bases. V was clipped by 4 bases and J by 8 bases, with 14 bases between them. The CDR3 has 14 residues. From germline, CDR1 is KGHDR and CDR2 SFDVKD. This chain's CDR3 is CATSDVGVVDEQFF. The CDR3 coding sequence is TGTGCCACCAGTGACGTGGGAGTGGTCGATGAGCAGTTCTTC.

The chain combines TRBV2 with TRBJ2-6; 8 nucleotides line up with TRBD1. The V gene's germline CDR1 is SNHLY and CDR2 FYNNEI. V dropped 5 bases and J dropped 0; count of bases not matched to a gene: 9. This CDR3 is 18 amino acids long. The CDR3 region is CASSPLAGGDSGANVLTF. DNA of the CDR3: TGTGCCAGCAGTCCTCTGGCAGGGGGCGACTCTGGGGCCAACGTCCTGACTTTC.

This chain links TRBV29-1 with TRBJ1-2; D is ambiguous. Germline assignment: CDR1 SQVTM and CDR2 ANQGSEA. This CDR3 spans 13 amino acids. V was cut by 3 bases and J by 3 bases, with 11 bases left in between. The CDR3: CSVDGPDYYGYTF. CDR3 DNA: TGCAGCGTTGATGGGCCAGACTACTATGGCTACACCTTC.

The chain carries TRBV29-1 and TRBJ2-5; D not resolved. CDR1 SQVTM and CDR2 ANQGSEA come from the germline V gene. CDR3 length: 16 residues. V was shortened by 1 base and J by 5 bases, with 20 bases between the two germline ends. In DNA form, the CDR3 reads TGCAGCGTTGAAGTTGTGGGCCAAACGCTGGGGGAGACCCAGTACTTC. It codes for CSVEVVGQTLGETQYF.

This chain connects TRBV29-1 to TRBJ1-2; D is perhaps TRBD1 (6 bases). Germline V gene data show CDR1 as SQVTM and CDR2 as ANQGSEA. V lost 6 bases to trimming and J lost 0 bases, with 20 bases between them. This CDR3 is 16 amino acids long. CDR3: CSVGGQADRSNYGYTF. As DNA, the CDR3 is TGCAGCGTGGGGGGACAAGCAGACCGATCTAACTATGGCTACACCTTC.

This chain uses TRBV5-1 with TRBJ1-4; D gene ambiguous. The CDR3 runs 14 residues. Trimming removed 2 bases at V and 8 bases at J, with 13 bases between. Germline V gene lookup returns CDR1 SGHRS and CDR2 YFSETQ. The CDR3 DNA reads as TGCGCCAGCAGCTTCGGACGGGGAAGGGAAAAACTGTTTTTT. It encodes CASSFGRGREKLFF.

The chain recombines TRBV28 with TRBJ2-5, with D tentatively TRBD1 (6 bases). TRBJ2-7 matches the DNA end more closely, so the J call is doubtful. The CDR3 contains 13 residues. In germline, CDR1 is MDHEN, CDR2 SYDVKM. For the CDR3, the DNA is TGTGCCAGCAGTGACGAACAGGGACGCGAGCAGTACTTC. Amino acid sequence: CASSDEQGREQYF.

V is TRBV4-3 and J is TRBJ2-1; D call uncertain. Germline V gene sequence: CDR1 LGHNA, CDR2 YSLEER. This CDR3 is built from 15 residues. V lost 0 bases to trimming and J lost 2 bases, with 8 bases between them. The CDR3 sequence: CASSQDTQPYNEQFF. The CDR3 nucleotides read TGCGCCAGCAGCCAAGATACCCAACCCTACAATGAGCAGTTCTTC.

The CDR3 coding sequence is TGCAGTGCTAGGGGGGTTTGGACAGGTTTTGGTGTGGATACGCAGTATTTT. It codes for CSARGVWTGFGVDTQYF. The V and J genes are TRBV20-1 and TRBJ2-3, with 7 bases aligning to TRBD1. Per the germline V gene, CDR1 is DFQATT and CDR2 is SNEGSKA (reference sequence). There are 17 residues in the CDR3. V gave up 3 bases and J gave up 6 bases; unmatched junction bases: 18.

This clonotype was seen a handful of times. CDR3 in amino acids: CAITPGASGSTDTQYF. The CDR3 DNA sequence: TGTGCCATCACCCCCGGGGCTAGCGGGAGCACAGATACGCAGTATTTT. The rearrangement links TRBV10-3 to TRBJ2-3, with 8 bases aligning to TRBD2. J lost 0 bases, V lost 7 bases, and 9 bases had no gene match. This CDR3 is built from 16 residues. Germline values: CDR1 ENHRY, CDR2 SYGVKD.

This clonotype was seen more than once but under ten times. V is TRBV7-2 and J is TRBJ2-7; TRBD1 matches at 9 bases. The V gene's germline CDR1 is SGHTA and CDR2 FQGNSA. The V segment lost 3 bases and the J segment 5 bases; nucleotides outside the gene matches: 5. The CDR3 sequence is 14 residues long. The CDR3 region is CASSFSGQGDEQYF. CDR3 coding DNA: TGTGCCAGCAGCTTCTCGGGACAGGGAGACGAGCAGTACTTC. Complete variable domain (other parts from reference TRBV7-2 and TRBJ2-7): GAGVSQSPSNKVTEKGKDVELRCDPISGHTALYWYRQSLGQGLEFLIYFQGNSAPDKSGLPSDRFSAERTGGSVSTLTIQRTQQEDSAVYLCASSFSGQGDEQYFGPGTRLTVT.

V and J are TRBV18 and TRBJ1-2; TRBD1 aligns across 9 bases. V gave up 3 bases and J gave up 6 bases; unmatched junction bases: 5. The CDR3 runs to 14 residues. Germline assignment: CDR1 KGHSH and CDR2 LQKENI. This CDR3 reads CASSPLGQGDGYTF. The CDR3 DNA follows: TGTGCCAGCTCACCCTTGGGACAGGGTGATGGCTACACCTTC.

This clonotype has more than one count but fewer than ten. The V gene is TRBV20-1, the J gene TRBJ2-1; 11 positions match TRBD2. This CDR3 is 20 amino acids long. V gave up 0 bases and J gave up 0 bases; unmatched junction bases: 13. Germline V gene lookup returns CDR1 DFQATT and CDR2 SNEGSKA (reference sequence). The CDR3: CSARDRLGLAGQSSYNEQFF. The CDR3 DNA is TGCAGTGCTAGAGATCGTTTAGGACTAGCGGGCCAAAGCTCCTACAATGAGCAGTTCTTC.

The rearrangement uses TRBV7-3 and TRBJ2-3, with unresolved D. CDR1 SGHTA and CDR2 FQGTGA come from the germline V gene. The CDR3 runs to 15 residues. V lost 3 bases, J lost 6 bases, and 16 bases lay in between. CDR3 sequence (DNA): TGTGCCAGCAGCTTCCAACCGGGCCTAGGGGATACGCAGTATTTT. Translation gives CASSFQPGLGDTQYF. Filled out from reference TRBV7-3 and TRBJ2-3, the complete variable domain reads GAGVSQTPSNKVTEKGKYVELRCDPISGHTALYWYRQSLGQGPEFLIYFQGTGAADDSGLPNDRFFAVRPEGSVSTLKIQRTERGDSAVYLCASSFQPGLGDTQYFGPGTRLTVL.

This clonotype was recorded many times. This chain connects TRBV20-1 to TRBJ2-5, with a weak D call TRBD2 (6 bases). CDR1 is DFQATT and CDR2 is SNEGSKA in the germline V gene (reference sequence). The CDR3 runs 14 residues. The V gene lost 5 bases and the J gene lost 3 bases, with 16 bases spanning the gap. The CDR3 protein is CSAYTGTQEETQYF. The CDR3 nucleotides read TGCAGTGCTTATACCGGGACTCAAGAAGAGACCCAGTACTTC.

The chain is built from TRBV5-5 and TRBJ2-6; D unresolved. Trimming removed 0 bases from V and 2 bases from J, with 6 bases in between. The germline V gene encodes CDR1 SGHKS and CDR2 YYEKEE (reference sequence). The CDR3 is 15 amino acids. CDR3 sequence: CASSLGNPGANVLTF. CDR3 sequence (DNA): TGTGCCAGCAGCTTGGGGAATCCTGGGGCCAACGTCCTGACTTTC.